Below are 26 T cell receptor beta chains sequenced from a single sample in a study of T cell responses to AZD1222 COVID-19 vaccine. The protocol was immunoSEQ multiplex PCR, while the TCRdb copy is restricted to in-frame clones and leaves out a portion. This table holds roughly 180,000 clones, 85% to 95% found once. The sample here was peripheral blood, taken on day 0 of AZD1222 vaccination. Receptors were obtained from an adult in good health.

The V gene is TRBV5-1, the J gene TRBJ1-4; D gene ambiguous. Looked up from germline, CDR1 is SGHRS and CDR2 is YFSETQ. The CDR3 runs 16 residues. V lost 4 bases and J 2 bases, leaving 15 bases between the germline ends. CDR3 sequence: CASSPSTVGTNEKLFF. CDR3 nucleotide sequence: TGCGCCAGCAGCCCTAGTACGGTCGGTACTAATGAAAAACTGTTTTTT.

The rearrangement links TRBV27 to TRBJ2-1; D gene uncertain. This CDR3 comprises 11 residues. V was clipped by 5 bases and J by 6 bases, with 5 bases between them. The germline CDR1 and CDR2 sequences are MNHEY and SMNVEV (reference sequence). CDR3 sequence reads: CASSRLNEQFF. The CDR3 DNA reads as TGTGCCAGCAGTAGACTCAATGAGCAGTTCTTC.

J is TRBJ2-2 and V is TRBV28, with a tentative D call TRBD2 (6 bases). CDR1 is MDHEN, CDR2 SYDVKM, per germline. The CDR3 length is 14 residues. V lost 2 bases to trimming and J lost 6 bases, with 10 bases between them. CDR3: CASSLGGLAGELFF. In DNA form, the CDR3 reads TGTGCCAGCAGTTTAGGGGGGTTGGCCGGGGAGCTGTTTTTT.

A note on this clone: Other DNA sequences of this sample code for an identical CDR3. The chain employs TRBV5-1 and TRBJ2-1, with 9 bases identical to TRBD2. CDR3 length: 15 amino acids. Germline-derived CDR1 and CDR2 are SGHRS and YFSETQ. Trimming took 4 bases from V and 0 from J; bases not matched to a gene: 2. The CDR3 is CASSVSGSSYNEQFF. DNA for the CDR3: TGCGCCAGCAGCGTTAGCGGGAGCTCCTACAATGAGCAGTTCTTC.

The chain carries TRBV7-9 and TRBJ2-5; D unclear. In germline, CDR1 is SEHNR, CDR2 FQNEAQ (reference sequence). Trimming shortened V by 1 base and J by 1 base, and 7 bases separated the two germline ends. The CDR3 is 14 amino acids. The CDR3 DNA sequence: TGTGCCAGCAGCTTAGACACAATCCAAGAGACCCAGTACTTC. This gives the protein CASSLDTIQETQYF.

DNA of the CDR3: TGTGCCAGCAGTACCCCCCCGGGACAGGGGAAGTTCTTC. Protein product: CASSTPPGQGKFF. This chain joins TRBV12-3 or TRBV12-4 and TRBJ2-1; 10 bases align to TRBD1. This CDR3 is 13 amino acids long. Unmatched junction bases numbered 9, after V lost 5 bases and J lost 14 bases.

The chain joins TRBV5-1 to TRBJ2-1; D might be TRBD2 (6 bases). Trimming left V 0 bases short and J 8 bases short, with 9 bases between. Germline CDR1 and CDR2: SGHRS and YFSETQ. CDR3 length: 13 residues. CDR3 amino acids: CASSLGRDHEQFF. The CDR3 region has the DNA TGCGCCAGCAGCTTGGGGAGGGACCATGAGCAGTTCTTC.

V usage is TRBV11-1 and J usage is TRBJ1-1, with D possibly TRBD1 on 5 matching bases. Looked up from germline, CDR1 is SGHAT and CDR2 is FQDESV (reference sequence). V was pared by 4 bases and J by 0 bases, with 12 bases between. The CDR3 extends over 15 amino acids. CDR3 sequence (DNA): TGTGCCAGCAGCTCTTGGGGGGTGCTGAACACTGAAGCTTTCTTT. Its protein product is CASSSWGVLNTEAFF.

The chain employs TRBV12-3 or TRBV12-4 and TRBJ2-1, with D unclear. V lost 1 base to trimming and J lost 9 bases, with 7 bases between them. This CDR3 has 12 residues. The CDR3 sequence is CASSLVGIEQFF. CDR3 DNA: TGTGCCAGCAGTTTAGTAGGGATTGAGCAGTTCTTC.

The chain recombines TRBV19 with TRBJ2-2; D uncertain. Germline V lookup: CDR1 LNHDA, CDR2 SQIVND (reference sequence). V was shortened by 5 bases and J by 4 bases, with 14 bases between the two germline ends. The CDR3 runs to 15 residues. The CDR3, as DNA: TGTGCCAGTAGTGCCTACTCAGGACGCACCGGGGAGCTGTTTTTT. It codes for CASSAYSGRTGELFF.

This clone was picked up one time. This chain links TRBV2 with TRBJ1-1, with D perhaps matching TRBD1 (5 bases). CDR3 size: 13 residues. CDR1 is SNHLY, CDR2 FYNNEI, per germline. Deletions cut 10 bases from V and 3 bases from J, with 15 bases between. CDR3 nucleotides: TGTGCCACCAAGGACCTAGGGGACACTGAAGCTTTCTTT. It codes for CATKDLGDTEAFF.

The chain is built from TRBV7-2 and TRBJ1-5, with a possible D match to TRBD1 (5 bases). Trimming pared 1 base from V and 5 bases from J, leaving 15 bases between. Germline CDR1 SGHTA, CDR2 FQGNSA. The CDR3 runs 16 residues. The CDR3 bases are TGTGCCAGCAGCTTAGGACGGGGGGGGATGGATCAGCCCCAGCATTTT. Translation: CASSLGRGGMDQPQHF.

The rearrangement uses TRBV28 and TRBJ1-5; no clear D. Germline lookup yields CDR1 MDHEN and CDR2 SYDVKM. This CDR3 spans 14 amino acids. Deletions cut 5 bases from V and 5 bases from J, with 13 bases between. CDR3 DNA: TGTGCCAGCAGTCTCCTGGGATGGGATCAGCCCCAGCATTTT. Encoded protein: CASSLLGWDQPQHF.

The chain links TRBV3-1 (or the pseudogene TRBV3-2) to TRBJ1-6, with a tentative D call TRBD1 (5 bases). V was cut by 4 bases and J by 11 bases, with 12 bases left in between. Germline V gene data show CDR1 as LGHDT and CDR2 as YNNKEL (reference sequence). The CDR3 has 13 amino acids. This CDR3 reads CASSPGGSPPLHF. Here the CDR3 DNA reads TGTGCCAGCAGCCCGGGGGGATCCCCACCCCTCCACTTT.

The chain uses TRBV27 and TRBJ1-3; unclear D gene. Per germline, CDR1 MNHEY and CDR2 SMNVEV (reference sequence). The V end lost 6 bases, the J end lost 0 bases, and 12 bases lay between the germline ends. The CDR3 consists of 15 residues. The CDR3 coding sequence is TGTGCCAGCAGGACAACGAAGGTCTCTGGAAACACCATATATTTT. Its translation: CASRTTKVSGNTIYF.

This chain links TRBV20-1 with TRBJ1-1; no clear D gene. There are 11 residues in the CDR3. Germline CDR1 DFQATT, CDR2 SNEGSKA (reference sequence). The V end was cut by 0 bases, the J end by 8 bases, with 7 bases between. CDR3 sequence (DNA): TGCAGTGCTAGAGACCAATCGGAAGCTTTCTTT. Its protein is CSARDQSEAFF.

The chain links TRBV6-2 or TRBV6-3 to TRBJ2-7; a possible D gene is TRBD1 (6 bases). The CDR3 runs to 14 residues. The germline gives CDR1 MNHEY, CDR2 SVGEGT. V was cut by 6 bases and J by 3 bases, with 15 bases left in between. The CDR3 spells CASSLQGLHYEQYF. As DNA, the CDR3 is TGTGCCAGCAGCTTGCAGGGGCTTCACTACGAGCAGTACTTC.

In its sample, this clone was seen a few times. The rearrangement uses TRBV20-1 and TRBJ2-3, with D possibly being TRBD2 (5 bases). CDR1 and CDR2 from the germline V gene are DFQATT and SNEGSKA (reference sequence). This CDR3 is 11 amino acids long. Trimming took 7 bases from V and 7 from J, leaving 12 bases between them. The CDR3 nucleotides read TGCAGTGTATCGCCGGGAAATACGCAGTATTTT. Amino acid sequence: CSVSPGNTQYF.

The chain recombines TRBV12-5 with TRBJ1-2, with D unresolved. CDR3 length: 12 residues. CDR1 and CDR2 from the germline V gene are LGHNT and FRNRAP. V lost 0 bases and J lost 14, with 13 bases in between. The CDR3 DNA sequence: TGTGCTAGTGGTTTGGTGACGGGGTTGAAGACCTTC. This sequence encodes CASGLVTGLKTF.

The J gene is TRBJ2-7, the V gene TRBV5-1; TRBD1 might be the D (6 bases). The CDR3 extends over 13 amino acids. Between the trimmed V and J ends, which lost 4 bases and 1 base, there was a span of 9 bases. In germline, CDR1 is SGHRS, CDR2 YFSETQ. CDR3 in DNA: TGCGCCAGCAGCGGGGACATATCCTACGAGCAGTACTTC. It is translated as CASSGDISYEQYF.

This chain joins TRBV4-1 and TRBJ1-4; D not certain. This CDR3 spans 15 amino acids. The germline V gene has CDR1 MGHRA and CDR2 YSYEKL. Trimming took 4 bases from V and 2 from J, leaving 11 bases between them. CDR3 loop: CASSLLGLTNEKLFF. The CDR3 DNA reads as TGCGCCAGCAGCCTTCTAGGTCTCACTAATGAAAAACTGTTTTTT.

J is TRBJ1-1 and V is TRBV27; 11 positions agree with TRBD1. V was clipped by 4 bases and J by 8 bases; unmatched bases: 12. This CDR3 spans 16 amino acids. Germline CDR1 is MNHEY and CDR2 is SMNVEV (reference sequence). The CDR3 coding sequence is TGTGCCAGCAGTTCCTACTCCCCGGGACAGGGGGAAGAAGCTTTCTTT. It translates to CASSSYSPGQGEEAFF.

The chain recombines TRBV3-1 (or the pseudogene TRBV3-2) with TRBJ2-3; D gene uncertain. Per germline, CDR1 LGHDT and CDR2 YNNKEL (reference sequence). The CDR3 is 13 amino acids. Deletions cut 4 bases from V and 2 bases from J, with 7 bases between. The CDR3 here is CASSPRPTDTQYF. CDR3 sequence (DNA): TGTGCCAGCAGCCCGCGACCCACAGATACGCAGTATTTT.

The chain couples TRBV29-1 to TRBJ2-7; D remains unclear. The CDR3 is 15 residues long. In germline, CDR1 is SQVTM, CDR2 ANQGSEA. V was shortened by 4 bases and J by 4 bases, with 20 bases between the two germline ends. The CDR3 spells CSVVGTGTRVYEQYF. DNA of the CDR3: TGCAGCGTTGTTGGTACCGGAACCCGTGTTTACGAGCAGTACTTC.

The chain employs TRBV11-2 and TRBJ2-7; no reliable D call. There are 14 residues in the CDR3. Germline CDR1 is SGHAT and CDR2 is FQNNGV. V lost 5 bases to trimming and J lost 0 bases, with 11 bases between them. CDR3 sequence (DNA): TGTGCCAGCAGCCGCTCAGTTCCCTCCTACGAGCAGTACTTC. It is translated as CASSRSVPSYEQYF.

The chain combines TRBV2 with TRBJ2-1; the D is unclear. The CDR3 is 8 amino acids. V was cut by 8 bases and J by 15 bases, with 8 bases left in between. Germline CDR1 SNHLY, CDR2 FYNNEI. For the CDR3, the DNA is TGTGCCAGCCAGGATGGGTTCTTC. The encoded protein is CASQDGFF.